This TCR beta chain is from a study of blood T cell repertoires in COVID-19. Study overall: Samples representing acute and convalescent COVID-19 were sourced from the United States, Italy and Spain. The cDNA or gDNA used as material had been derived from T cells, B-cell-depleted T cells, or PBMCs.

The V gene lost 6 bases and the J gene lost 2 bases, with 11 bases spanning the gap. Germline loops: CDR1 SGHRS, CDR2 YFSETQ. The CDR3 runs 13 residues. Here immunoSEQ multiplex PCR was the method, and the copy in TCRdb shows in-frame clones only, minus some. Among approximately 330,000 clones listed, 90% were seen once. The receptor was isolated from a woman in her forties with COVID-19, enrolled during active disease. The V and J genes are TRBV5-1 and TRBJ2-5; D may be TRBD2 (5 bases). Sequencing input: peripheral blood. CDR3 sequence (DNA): TGCGCCAGCACGGGAACATCACAAGAGACCCAGTACTTC. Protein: CASTGTSQETQYF. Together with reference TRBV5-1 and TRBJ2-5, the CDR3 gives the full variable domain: KAGVTQTPRYLIKTRGQQVTLSCSPISGHRSVSWYQQTPGQGLQFLFEYFSETQRNKGNFPGRFSGRQFSNSRSEMNVSTLELGDSALYLCASTGTSQETQYFGPGTRLLVL.